Following are 29 T cell receptor beta chains from one sample sequenced in a study of blood T cell repertoires in COVID-19. Libraries were prepared by immunoSEQ multiplex PCR; TCRdb keeps only in-frame clonotypes and omits some of them. The sample records approximately 400,000 clones, more than 70% being singletons. The sample taken for sequencing was peripheral blood. These receptors were collected from a woman in her 50s with COVID-19, enrolled during active disease.

The rearrangement uses TRBV4-2 and TRBJ1-1, with TRBD1 as a possible D gene (5 bases). V lost 1 base, J lost 3 bases, and 12 bases lay in between. The germline V gene encodes CDR1 LGHNA and CDR2 YNFKEQ. CDR3 length: 15 residues. The CDR3 coding sequence is TGTGCCAGCAGCCAAGTAAGTGGAGGGGACACTGAAGCTTTCTTT. Translation: CASSQVSGGDTEAFF.

The chain is built from TRBV6-6 and TRBJ2-7; maybe TRBD1 (7 bases). Germline V gives CDR1 MNHNY, CDR2 SVGAGI (reference sequence). CDR3 length: 13 amino acids. The V gene lost 2 bases and the J gene lost 3 bases, with 8 bases spanning the gap. CDR3 nucleotide sequence: TGTGCCAGCAGTTACCAGGGGGGCTACGAGCAGTACTTC. This translates into CASSYQGGYEQYF.

The chain is built from TRBV5-4 and TRBJ1-2; 8 bases line up with TRBD1. Germline lookup yields CDR1 SGHNT and CDR2 YYREEE (reference sequence). V shed 0 bases, J shed 6 bases, and the junction held 7 bases outside the gene matches. The CDR3 spans 15 residues. The CDR3 here is CASSLGTGYQDGYTF. CDR3 nucleotide sequence: TGTGCCAGCAGCTTGGGGACAGGGTATCAGGATGGCTACACCTTC.

The J gene is TRBJ2-1, the V gene TRBV5-8; D is uncertain. The CDR3 covers 14 residues. With 6 bases removed from V and 1 base from J, the gap between germline ends came to 11 bases. Per germline, CDR1 SGHTS and CDR2 YDEGEE. The CDR3 protein is CASTTPVSYNEQFF. For the CDR3, the DNA is TGTGCCAGCACCACTCCGGTATCCTACAATGAGCAGTTCTTC.

A single count supports this clone. This chain connects TRBV6-5 to TRBJ1-5; TRBD1 might be the D (5 bases). V lost 8 bases and J lost 7, with 12 bases in between. The CDR3 covers 12 residues. Germline V gene data show CDR1 as MNHEY and CDR2 as SVGAGI. The CDR3 DNA sequence: TGTGCCAGCTCCAGGGTGGGACAGCCCCAGCATTTT. Protein: CASSRVGQPQHF.

This sequence joins TRBV2 and TRBJ2-7; no definite D call. This CDR3 is built from 14 residues. The V end was cut by 7 bases, the J end by 0 bases, with 13 bases between. Germline V gene data show CDR1 as SNHLY and CDR2 as FYNNEI. CDR3 DNA: TGTGCCAGCAACCCGCTACAGCACTCCTACGAGCAGTACTTC. This encodes CASNPLQHSYEQYF. Variable domain in full (rest from reference TRBV2 and TRBJ2-7): EPEVTQTPSHQVTQMGQEVILRCVPISNHLYFYWYRQILGQKVEFLVSFYNNEISEKSEIFDDQFSVERPDGSNFTLKIRSTKLEDSAMYFCASNPLQHSYEQYFGPGTRLTVT.

The chain carries TRBV6-5 and TRBJ2-7, with unresolved D. Germline-derived CDR1 and CDR2 are MNHEY and SVGAGI. V was trimmed by 5 bases and J by 0 bases, leaving 8 bases between them. This CDR3 has 13 residues. The CDR3 bases are TGTGCCAGCAGTCACCCGGTCTCCTACGAGCAGTACTTC. Its protein is CASSHPVSYEQYF.

In this sample, this clone turned up once. This chain connects TRBV6-1 to TRBJ2-3; 7 positions agree with TRBD1. Unmatched junction bases numbered 7, after V lost 2 bases and J lost 2 bases. Germline V CDR1 and CDR2: MNHNS, SASEGT. The CDR3 totals 16 residues. Here the CDR3 reads CASSESRDRITDTQYF. CDR3 DNA: TGTGCCAGCAGTGAATCCCGGGACAGAATCACAGATACGCAGTATTTT.

The genes are TRBV5-6 and TRBJ2-7; TRBD2 aligns across 7 bases. This CDR3 comprises 13 residues. Unmatched junction bases numbered 10, after V lost 4 bases and J lost 9 bases. The V gene's germline CDR1 is SGHDT and CDR2 YYEEEE. The CDR3 spells CASSPGGSGPQYF. The CDR3 DNA reads as TGTGCCAGCAGCCCCGGGGGGAGCGGCCCGCAGTACTTC.

The chain recombines TRBV11-1 with TRBJ1-5; D remains unclear. There are 13 residues in the CDR3. The germline V gene encodes CDR1 SGHAT and CDR2 FQDESV (reference sequence). Trimming cost V 5 bases and J 4 bases, with 9 bases left between them. For the CDR3, the DNA is TGTGCCAGCAGCCTCACACGAAATCAGCCCCAGCATTTT. It codes for CASSLTRNQPQHF.

The chain couples TRBV6-5 to TRBJ2-3; a weak D match, TRBD2 (6 bases). The CDR3 is 15 residues long. Germline CDR1 is MNHEY and CDR2 is SVGAGI. Trimming shortened V by 1 base and J by 3 bases, and 11 bases separated the two germline ends. CDR3 bases: TGTGCCAGCAGTTACTTTGGGAGGCGGACAGATACGCAGTATTTT. It specifies CASSYFGRRTDTQYF.

The rearrangement uses TRBV2 and TRBJ2-1; 8 positions match TRBD1. The CDR3 is made up of 15 amino acids. Germline CDR1 reads SNHLY; CDR2 reads FYNNEI. The V and J ends lost 6 bases and 2 bases, in that order; junction bases with no gene match: 6. CDR3 nucleotide sequence: TGTGCCAGCAGGGCCGACAGGGGAGCCTACAATGAGCAGTTCTTC. Translation gives CASRADRGAYNEQFF.

CDR3 residues: CASSYRDSSLSSLQYF. CDR3 nucleotides: TGTGCCAGCAGTTACCGGGACAGCTCACTCTCTTCGCTCCAGTACTTC. This chain joins TRBV11-2 and TRBJ2-5; 7 nucleotides align to TRBD1. Germline V lookup: CDR1 SGHAT, CDR2 FQNNGV. V lost 6 bases to trimming and J lost 10 bases; unmatched junction nucleotides: 20. The CDR3 runs to 16 residues.

This chain connects TRBV5-4 to TRBJ1-2; 10 nucleotides agree with TRBD1. Germline-derived CDR1 and CDR2 are SGHNT and YYREEE (reference sequence). The ends lost 3 bases at V and 5 bases at J; junction bases unmatched: 7. The CDR3 runs 15 residues. In DNA, the CDR3 is TGTGCCAGCAGCTCCGGGACAGGGGAAGATTATGGCTACACCTTC. Translating gives CASSSGTGEDYGYTF.

This clone was detected once. The chain uses TRBV29-1 and TRBJ1-2; 7 bases agree with TRBD1. V lost 4 bases and J lost 4; bases outside the gene matches: 9. Germline lookup yields CDR1 SQVTM and CDR2 ANQGSEA. The CDR3 loop spans 14 amino acids. CDR3 DNA sequence: TGCAGCGTTGTAGGGGGCAGTGAACGCTATGGCTACACCTTC. It yields the protein CSVVGGSERYGYTF.

The chain links TRBV2 to TRBJ1-1; D ambiguous. The CDR3 has 14 amino acids. CDR1 SNHLY and CDR2 FYNNEI come from the germline V gene. With 1 base removed from V and 5 bases from J, the gap between germline ends came to 11 bases. CDR3 sequence (DNA): TGTGCCAGCAGTGAAGAACTCCCGTGGACTGAAGCTTTCTTT. It translates to CASSEELPWTEAFF.

The V call is TRBV5-1, the J call TRBJ2-5, with a tentative D call TRBD2 (7 bases). Germline CDR1 and CDR2: SGHRS and YFSETQ. Trimming shortened V by 0 bases and J by 4 bases, and 13 bases separated the two germline ends. The CDR3 length is 15 residues. In DNA, the CDR3 is TGCGCCAGCAGCTTGGTCCGGGGGGCCACAGAGACCCAGTACTTC. Translated: CASSLVRGATETQYF. The full variable domain, rest sourced from reference TRBV5-1 and TRBJ2-5, is KAGVTQTPRYLIKTRGQQVTLSCSPISGHRSVSWYQQTPGQGLQFLFEYFSETQRNKGNFPGRFSGRQFSNSRSEMNVSTLELGDSALYLCASSLVRGATETQYFGPGTRLLVL.

Comment on this clone: Within the sample, other DNA sequences also encode this same CDR3. V usage is TRBV18 and J usage is TRBJ1-1, with 7 bases fitting TRBD1. Germline CDR1 reads KGHSH; CDR2 reads LQKENI. This CDR3 is built from 15 residues. Trimming at V came to 3 bases and at J to 0 bases, leaving 4 bases not matched to a gene. The CDR3, as DNA: TGTGCCAGCTCACCTAGCAGGGGGATGAACACTGAAGCTTTCTTT. This translates into CASSPSRGMNTEAFF.

This sequence joins TRBV2 and TRBJ1-1; possibly TRBD1 for D (6 bases). The CDR3 has 15 amino acids. V lost 7 bases and J lost 2, with 17 bases in between. Germline-derived CDR1 and CDR2 are SNHLY and FYNNEI. This CDR3 reads CASTALRGANTEAFF. The DNA of the CDR3 is TGTGCCAGCACAGCCCTCCGGGGGGCTAACACTGAAGCTTTCTTT. The entire variable domain, with the rest obtained from reference TRBV2 and TRBJ1-1, is as follows: EPEVTQTPSHQVTQMGQEVILRCVPISNHLYFYWYRQILGQKVEFLVSFYNNEISEKSEIFDDQFSVERPDGSNFTLKIRSTKLEDSAMYFCASTALRGANTEAFFGQGTRLTVV.

The V gene is TRBV5-6, the J gene TRBJ2-7; D ambiguous. The V and J ends lost 2 bases and 4 bases respectively, with 4 bases between them. Germline V gene lookup returns CDR1 SGHDT and CDR2 YYEEEE. CDR3 size: 11 residues. The CDR3 sequence: CASSFRYEQYF. Written as DNA, the CDR3 is TGTGCCAGCAGCTTCCGGTACGAGCAGTACTTC.

J is TRBJ1-1 and V is TRBV18; 8 bases are shared with TRBD1. This CDR3 has 16 amino acids. CDR1 and CDR2 (germline): KGHSH, LQKENI. Unmatched junction bases numbered 8, after V lost 0 bases and J lost 5 bases. CDR3 loop: CASSPPAADRVTEAFF. In DNA, the CDR3 is TGTGCCAGCTCACCACCGGCGGCGGACAGGGTTACTGAAGCTTTCTTT. Looking up the rest from reference TRBV18 and TRBJ1-1 gives the full variable domain: NAGVMQNPRHLVRRRGQEARLRCSPMKGHSHVYWYRQLPEEGLKFMVYLQKENIIDESGMPKERFSAEFPKEGPSILRIQQVVRGDSAAYFCASSPPAADRVTEAFFGQGTRLTVV.

The chain links TRBV20-1 to TRBJ2-5, with 15 bases lining up with TRBD2. Trimming at V came to 3 bases and at J to 4 bases, leaving 6 bases not matched to a gene. The CDR3 runs 16 residues. Germline V lookup: CDR1 DFQATT, CDR2 SNEGSKA (reference sequence). The CDR3 sequence: CSASASGLAGGETQYF. CDR3 in DNA: TGCAGTGCTAGTGCATCGGGACTAGCGGGAGGAGAGACCCAGTACTTC.

The rearrangement joins TRBV4-1 to TRBJ1-1; D is uncertain. V was cut by 0 bases and J by 6 bases, with 20 bases left in between. The CDR3 runs to 17 residues. Germline values: CDR1 MGHRA, CDR2 YSYEKL. This chain's CDR3 is CASSQDSVDFSSPEAFF. In DNA, the CDR3 is TGCGCCAGCAGCCAAGATTCTGTAGACTTCAGTTCCCCTGAAGCTTTCTTT.

The chain is built from TRBV5-1 and TRBJ2-7, with D perhaps TRBD2 (5 bases). The V gene's germline CDR1 is SGHRS and CDR2 YFSETQ. CDR3 length: 15 residues. Trimming left V 0 bases short and J 6 bases short, with 16 bases between. The CDR3 nucleotides read TGCGCCAGCAGCTTGGATCCGGGATTTAAAGGCGAGCAGTACTTC. Translation: CASSLDPGFKGEQYF.

The J gene is TRBJ2-3, the V gene TRBV5-1; no definite D call. This CDR3 is built from 12 residues. Germline CDR1 SGHRS, CDR2 YFSETQ. Trimming pared 1 base from V and 4 bases from J, leaving 4 bases between. The CDR3, as DNA: TGCGCCAGCAGCTTGCGTCCAGATACGCAGTATTTT. It encodes CASSLRPDTQYF. The full variable domain, rest sourced from reference TRBV5-1 and TRBJ2-3, is KAGVTQTPRYLIKTRGQQVTLSCSPISGHRSVSWYQQTPGQGLQFLFEYFSETQRNKGNFPGRFSGRQFSNSRSEMNVSTLELGDSALYLCASSLRPDTQYFGPGTRLTVL.

This clone came up a few times. This sequence joins TRBV24-1 and TRBJ1-5, with 9 positions matching TRBD1. Looked up from germline, CDR1 is KGHDR and CDR2 is SFDVKD. The CDR3 length is 15 residues. Unmatched junction bases numbered 6, after V lost 6 bases and J lost 4 bases. CDR3 nucleotides: TGTGCCACCAGTATGGGACAGGGTTTGAATCAGCCCCAGCATTTT. Protein: CATSMGQGLNQPQHF.

A remark on this clone: Other DNA sequences in the same sample also yield this CDR3. The chain has TRBV3-1 (or the pseudogene TRBV3-2) and TRBJ1-1, with unresolved D. The CDR3 spans 14 residues. The germline V gene encodes CDR1 LGHDT and CDR2 YNNKEL (reference sequence). V shed 0 bases and J shed 1 base, with 6 bases lying between them. CDR3 in DNA: TGTGCCAGCAGCCAAGAGGCGGCGAACACTGAAGCTTTCTTT. It translates to CASSQEAANTEAFF.

This clone was picked up one time. The chain combines TRBV7-6 with TRBJ2-3; TRBD1 matches at 8 bases. The V and J ends lost 7 bases and 4 bases, in that order; junction bases with no gene match: 10. In germline, CDR1 is SGHVS, CDR2 FNYEAQ. The CDR3 totals 15 residues. CDR3: CASNPGQGSADTQYF. In DNA form, the CDR3 reads TGTGCCAGCAACCCCGGACAGGGTAGCGCAGATACGCAGTATTTT.

The chain couples TRBV6-5 to TRBJ1-4, with D possibly TRBD1 on 6 matching bases. The V and J ends lost 7 bases and 8 bases respectively, with 20 bases between them. CDR1 is MNHEY, CDR2 SVGAGI, per germline. The CDR3 totals 15 residues. The CDR3 sequence is CASTRDTGYGEKLFF. Here the CDR3 DNA reads TGTGCCAGCACCCGGGACACAGGGTACGGGGAAAAACTGTTTTTT.